This TCR beta chain appears in the sequencing data of a study of cytomegalovirus exposure and HLA in healthy donors. The PCR was carried out with 60 Vbeta primers and 13 Jbeta primers. Assay used: immunoSEQ multiplex PCR; TCRdb lists only in-frame clones, some missing. The sample yields fewer than 200,000 clones, 9.5% seen once. This clone was counted only a few times. Germline V gives CDR1 SGHNT, CDR2 YENEEA. This CDR3 region has 15 residues. V was cut by 1 base and J by 2 bases, with 12 bases left in between. V usage is TRBV11-3 and J usage is TRBJ2-7; D might be TRBD2 (5 bases). This TCR was sampled from a woman aged 25-40 years in good health and CMV-seropositive. Material for sequencing was PBMCs. The CDR3 reads CASSLGGTGTYEQYF. DNA for the CDR3: TGTGCCAGCAGCTTAGGAGGTACCGGGACCTACGAGCAGTACTTC.